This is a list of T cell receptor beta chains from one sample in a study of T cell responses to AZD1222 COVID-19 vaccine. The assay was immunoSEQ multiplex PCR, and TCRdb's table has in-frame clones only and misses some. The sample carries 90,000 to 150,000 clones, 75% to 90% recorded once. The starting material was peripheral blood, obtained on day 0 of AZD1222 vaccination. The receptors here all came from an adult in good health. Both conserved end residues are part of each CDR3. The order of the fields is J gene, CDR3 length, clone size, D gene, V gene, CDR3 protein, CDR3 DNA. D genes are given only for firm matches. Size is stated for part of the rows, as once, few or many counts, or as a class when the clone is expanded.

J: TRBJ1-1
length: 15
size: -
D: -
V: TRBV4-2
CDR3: CASSQDRGLDTEAFF
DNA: TGTGCCAGCAGCCAAGATCGCGGTCTCGACACTGAAGCTTTCTTT

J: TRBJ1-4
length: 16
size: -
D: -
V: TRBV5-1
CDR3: CASSSSPGASNEKLFF
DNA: TGCGCCAGCAGCTCTAGTCCAGGGGCGAGTAATGAAAAACTGTTTTTT

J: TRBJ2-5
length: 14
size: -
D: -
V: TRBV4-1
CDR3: CASSQGQGGETQYF
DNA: TGCGCCAGCAGCCAAGGACAGGGAGGAGAGACCCAGTACTTC

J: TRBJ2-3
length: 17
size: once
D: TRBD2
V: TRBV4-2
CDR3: CASSHPGLAGSTDTQYF
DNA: TGTGCCAGCAGCCACCCGGGACTAGCGGGGAGCACAGATACGCAGTATTTT

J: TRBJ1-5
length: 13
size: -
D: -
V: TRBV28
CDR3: CASSPPAGVAQHF
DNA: TGTGCCAGCAGCCCACCCGCGGGCGTAGCCCAGCATTTT

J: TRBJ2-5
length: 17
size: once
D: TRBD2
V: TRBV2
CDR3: CASRPRASGAYQETQYF
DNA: TGTGCCAGCAGGCCGAGGGCTAGCGGGGCGTACCAAGAGACCCAGTACTTC

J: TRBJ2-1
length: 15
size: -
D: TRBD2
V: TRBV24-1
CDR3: CATSLSTSGSNEQFF
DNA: TGTGCCACCAGCCTTAGCACTAGCGGGTCTAATGAGCAGTTCTTC

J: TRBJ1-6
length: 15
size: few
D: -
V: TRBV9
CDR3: CASSAAGRGNSPLHF
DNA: TGTGCCAGCAGCGCGGCGGGCAGAGGTAATTCACCCCTCCACTTT

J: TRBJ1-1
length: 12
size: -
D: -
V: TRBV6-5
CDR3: CASSLGPTEAFF
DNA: TGTGCCAGCAGCCTTGGGCCCACTGAAGCTTTCTTT

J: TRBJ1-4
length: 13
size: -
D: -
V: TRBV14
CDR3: CASSRGNLGKLFF
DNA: TGTGCCAGCAGCCGGGGGAATCTCGGAAAACTGTTTTTT

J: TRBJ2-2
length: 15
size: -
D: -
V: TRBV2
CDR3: CASRTGTLNTGELFF
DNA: TGTGCCAGCAGAACCGGGACACTGAACACCGGGGAGCTGTTTTTT

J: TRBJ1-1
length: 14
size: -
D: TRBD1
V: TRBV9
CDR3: CASSATGVNTEAFF
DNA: TGTGCCAGCAGCGCAACAGGGGTGAACACTGAAGCTTTCTTT

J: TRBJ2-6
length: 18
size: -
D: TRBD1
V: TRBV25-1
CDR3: CASSGDHTTGSGANVLTF
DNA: TGTGCCAGCAGTGGCGACCATACGACAGGGTCTGGGGCCAACGTCCTGACTTTC

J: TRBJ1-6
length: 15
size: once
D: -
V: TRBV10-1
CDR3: CASSESGRENSPLHF
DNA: TGCGCCAGCAGCGAGAGTGGCAGGGAAAATTCACCCCTCCACTTT

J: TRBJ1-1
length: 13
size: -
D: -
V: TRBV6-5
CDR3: CASSPWGGTEAFF
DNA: TGTGCCAGCAGTCCCTGGGGGGGCACTGAAGCTTTCTTT

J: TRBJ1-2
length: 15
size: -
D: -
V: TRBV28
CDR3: CASSFGGMYNYGYTF
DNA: TGTGCCAGCAGTTTTGGCGGGATGTACAACTATGGCTACACCTTC

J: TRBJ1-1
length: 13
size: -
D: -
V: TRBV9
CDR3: CASSISPQGEAFF
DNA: TGTGCCAGCAGCATATCCCCCCAGGGTGAAGCTTTCTTT

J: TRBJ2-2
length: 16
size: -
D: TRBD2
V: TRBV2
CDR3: CATSSVGLAGGGELFF
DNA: TGTGCCACATCCTCCGTAGGACTAGCGGGAGGCGGGGAGCTGTTTTTT

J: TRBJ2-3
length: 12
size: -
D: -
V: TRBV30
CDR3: CAWSGGTDTQYF
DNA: TGTGCCTGGAGTGGAGGGACAGATACGCAGTATTTT

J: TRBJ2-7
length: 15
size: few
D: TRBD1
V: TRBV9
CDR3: CATLTTGQGYYEQYF
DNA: TGTGCCACCCTGACTACCGGACAGGGGTACTACGAGCAGTACTTC

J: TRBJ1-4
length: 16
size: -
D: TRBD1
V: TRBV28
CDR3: CASSLWTGETNEKLFF
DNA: TGTGCCAGCAGTTTATGGACAGGGGAAACGAATGAAAAACTGTTTTTT

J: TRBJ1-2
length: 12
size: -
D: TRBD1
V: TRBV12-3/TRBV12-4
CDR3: CGSSRGPEGYTF
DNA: TGTGGGTCGAGCAGGGGGCCGGAAGGCTACACCTTC

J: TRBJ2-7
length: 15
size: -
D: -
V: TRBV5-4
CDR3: CASSLQTGWYTEQYF
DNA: TGTGCCAGCAGCTTGCAGACTGGCTGGTACACCGAGCAGTACTTC

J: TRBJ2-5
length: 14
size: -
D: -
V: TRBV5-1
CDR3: CASSLAKAKETQYF
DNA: TGCGCCAGCAGCTTGGCCAAGGCTAAAGAGACCCAGTACTTC

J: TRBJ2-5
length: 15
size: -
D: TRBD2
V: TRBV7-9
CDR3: CASSLASGLGETQYF
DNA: TGTGCCAGCAGCTTAGCTAGCGGGCTTGGAGAGACCCAGTACTTC

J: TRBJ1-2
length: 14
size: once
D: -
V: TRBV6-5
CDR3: CASSYGAFLGGYTF
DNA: TGTGCCAGCAGTTACGGGGCTTTCCTCGGGGGCTACACCTTC

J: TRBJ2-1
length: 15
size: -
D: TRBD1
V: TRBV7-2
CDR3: CASSLNAGGLYEQFF
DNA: TGTGCCAGCAGCTTAAATGCAGGGGGCCTCTATGAGCAGTTCTTC

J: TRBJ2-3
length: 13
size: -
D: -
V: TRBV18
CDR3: CASSPEGPDTQYF
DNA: TGTGCCAGCTCACCGGAGGGGCCAGATACGCAGTATTTT

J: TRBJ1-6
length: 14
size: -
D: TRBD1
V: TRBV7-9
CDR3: CASSVSTGNSPLHF
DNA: TGTGCCAGCAGCGTATCGACAGGGAATTCACCCCTCCACTTT

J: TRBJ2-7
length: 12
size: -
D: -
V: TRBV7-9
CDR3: CASSPRAGEQYF
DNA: TGTGCCAGCAGCCCTCGGGCAGGGGAGCAGTACTTC

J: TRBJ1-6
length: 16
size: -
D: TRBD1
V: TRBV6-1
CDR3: CASSDRGSSYNSPLHF
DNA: TGTGCCAGCAGTGACAGGGGGAGCTCCTATAATTCACCCCTCCACTTT

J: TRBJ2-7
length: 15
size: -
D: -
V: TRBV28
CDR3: CASPPRGWTVSEQYF
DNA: TGTGCCAGCCCCCCCCGGGGTTGGACGGTCAGCGAGCAGTACTTC

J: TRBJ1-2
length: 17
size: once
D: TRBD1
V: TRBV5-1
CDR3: CASSTGTGGWGNYGYTF
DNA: TGCGCCAGCAGCACGGGGACAGGGGGCTGGGGTAACTATGGCTACACCTTC

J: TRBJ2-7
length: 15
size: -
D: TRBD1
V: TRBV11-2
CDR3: CASSSLARTGGEQYF
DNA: TGTGCCAGCAGCTCCTTAGCCCGGACAGGGGGCGAGCAGTACTTC

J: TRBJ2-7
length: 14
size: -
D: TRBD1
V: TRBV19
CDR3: CASSYGQGAYEQYF
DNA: TGTGCCAGTAGTTACGGACAGGGGGCCTACGAGCAGTACTTC